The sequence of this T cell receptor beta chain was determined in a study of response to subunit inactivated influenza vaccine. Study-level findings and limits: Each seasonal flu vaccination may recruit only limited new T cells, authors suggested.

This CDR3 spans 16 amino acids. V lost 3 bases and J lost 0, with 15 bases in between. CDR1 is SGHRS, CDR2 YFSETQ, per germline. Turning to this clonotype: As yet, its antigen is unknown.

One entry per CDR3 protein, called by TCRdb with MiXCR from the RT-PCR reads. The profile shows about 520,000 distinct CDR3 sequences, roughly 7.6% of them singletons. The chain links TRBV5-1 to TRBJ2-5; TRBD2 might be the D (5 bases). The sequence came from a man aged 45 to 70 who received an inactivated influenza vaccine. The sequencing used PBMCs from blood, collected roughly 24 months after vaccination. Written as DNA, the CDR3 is TGCGCCAGCAGCTACGGGTCCGGGATGTACCAAGAGACCCAGTACTTC. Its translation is CASSYGSGMYQETQYF.